The rows below give T cell receptor beta chains drawn from one sample of a study of blood T cell repertoires in COVID-19. Here immunoSEQ multiplex PCR was the method, and the copy in TCRdb shows in-frame clones only, minus some. The repertoire holds 150,000 to 200,000 clones, with 70% to 90% as singletons. The material sequenced was peripheral blood. These receptors were collected from a man aged 55 to 70 with active or convalescent COVID-19. CDR3s leave out the opening cysteine and the closing phenylalanine or tryptophan. Each record gives: J gene, V gene, CDR3 protein.

j_call: TRBJ2-2
v_call: TRBV6-5
cdr3_aa: ASSYLAGGAGELF

j_call: TRBJ2-3
v_call: TRBV11-1
cdr3_aa: ASSSRDLDRDTQY

j_call: TRBJ1-1
v_call: TRBV11-1
cdr3_aa: ASSYRDTEAF

j_call: TRBJ1-4
v_call: TRBV6-5
cdr3_aa: ASSTGGSGEKLF

j_call: TRBJ1-6
v_call: TRBV27
cdr3_aa: ASSPPGGNSPLH

j_call: TRBJ1-5
v_call: TRBV6-6
cdr3_aa: ASRWTVNQPQH

j_call: TRBJ2-5
v_call: TRBV7-3
cdr3_aa: ASSSTGRETQY

j_call: TRBJ1-4
v_call: TRBV7-6
cdr3_aa: ASSTTGGSIGEKLF

j_call: TRBJ2-2
v_call: TRBV5-1
cdr3_aa: ASSTGLAGKANTGELF

j_call: TRBJ1-1
v_call: TRBV19
cdr3_aa: ASRSMWGAEAF

j_call: TRBJ1-4
v_call: TRBV5-4
cdr3_aa: ATAVDATNEKLF

j_call: TRBJ1-6
v_call: TRBV3-1/TRBV3-2
cdr3_aa: ASRRREQGINSPLH

j_call: TRBJ2-3
v_call: TRBV19
cdr3_aa: ASSIHAGQSDTQY

j_call: TRBJ2-7
v_call: TRBV27
cdr3_aa: ASSRMGTPSYEQY

j_call: TRBJ2-2
v_call: TRBV2
cdr3_aa: ASRSGDLGTGELF

j_call: TRBJ2-2
v_call: TRBV12-3/TRBV12-4
cdr3_aa: ASSPSLAGELF

j_call: TRBJ2-6
v_call: TRBV24-1
cdr3_aa: ATSDPRGLRFRVLRGSGANVLT

j_call: TRBJ2-5
v_call: TRBV5-5
cdr3_aa: ASSLQGAQETQY

j_call: TRBJ1-5
v_call: TRBV18
cdr3_aa: ASSASGAGQPQH

j_call: TRBJ1-2
v_call: TRBV27
cdr3_aa: ASSLSGLVQYGYT

j_call: TRBJ2-1
v_call: TRBV4-1
cdr3_aa: ASSPPGLTQYNEQF

j_call: TRBJ2-6
v_call: TRBV19
cdr3_aa: ASTLQGSGANVLT

j_call: TRBJ2-3
v_call: TRBV13
cdr3_aa: ASSTTADTQY

j_call: TRBJ1-4
v_call: TRBV6-6
cdr3_aa: ASSPQGMHEKLF

j_call: TRBJ2-2
v_call: TRBV11-3
cdr3_aa: ASSLLGTNTGELF

j_call: TRBJ1-1
v_call: TRBV27
cdr3_aa: ASSLGDRNTEAF

j_call: TRBJ1-2
v_call: TRBV19
cdr3_aa: ASSIGQFYGYT

j_call: TRBJ2-1
v_call: TRBV10-3
cdr3_aa: AISESKVAGDNEQF

j_call: TRBJ1-2
v_call: TRBV6-6
cdr3_aa: ASSYLQGLSYGYT

j_call: TRBJ2-5
v_call: TRBV5-1
cdr3_aa: ASSPGQPQETQY

j_call: TRBJ1-5
v_call: TRBV30
cdr3_aa: AWSVPRDRTDYSNQPQH

j_call: TRBJ2-1
v_call: TRBV6-1
cdr3_aa: ASSAEGQGSYNEQF

j_call: TRBJ2-2
v_call: TRBV19
cdr3_aa: ASTRDRANTGELF

j_call: TRBJ2-1
v_call: TRBV15
cdr3_aa: ATSRDGTGLEGNEQF

j_call: TRBJ2-2
v_call: TRBV11-2
cdr3_aa: ASSRNRVTGELF

j_call: TRBJ2-2
v_call: TRBV6-2/TRBV6-3
cdr3_aa: ASSSGLAGGGVGELF

j_call: TRBJ2-5
v_call: TRBV2
cdr3_aa: ASRSTSGETQY

j_call: TRBJ2-5
v_call: TRBV4-2
cdr3_aa: ASSPTPGYQETQY

j_call: TRBJ2-2
v_call: TRBV15
cdr3_aa: ATSPRSQTGELF

j_call: TRBJ1-1
v_call: TRBV6-5
cdr3_aa: ASSSDRELTEAF

j_call: TRBJ1-2
v_call: TRBV18
cdr3_aa: ASSPSRDMYYGYT

j_call: TRBJ1-1
v_call: TRBV5-1
cdr3_aa: ASSLGDRVNTEAF

j_call: TRBJ1-2
v_call: TRBV12-3/TRBV12-4
cdr3_aa: ASSLATDYGYT

j_call: TRBJ1-6
v_call: TRBV3-1/TRBV3-2
cdr3_aa: ASSQYLLSSYNSPLH

j_call: TRBJ2-3
v_call: TRBV2
cdr3_aa: ASRPETSGGTDTQY

j_call: TRBJ2-3
v_call: TRBV5-1
cdr3_aa: ASSLSTGTDTQY

j_call: TRBJ2-1
v_call: TRBV27
cdr3_aa: ASSFRLAGFEQF

j_call: TRBJ2-7
v_call: TRBV12-3/TRBV12-4
cdr3_aa: ASRFRDTYEQY

j_call: TRBJ2-3
v_call: TRBV7-2
cdr3_aa: ASSLSGGAGTDTQY

j_call: TRBJ2-7
v_call: TRBV12-2
cdr3_aa: ASRLDSYEQY

j_call: TRBJ1-6
v_call: TRBV4-1
cdr3_aa: ASSQDRGNSPLH

j_call: TRBJ2-7
v_call: TRBV2
cdr3_aa: ASSDRLTYEQY

j_call: TRBJ2-7
v_call: TRBV7-9
cdr3_aa: ASSPGTGLYEQY

j_call: TRBJ2-5
v_call: TRBV5-6
cdr3_aa: ASSKIDRGETQY

j_call: TRBJ1-2
v_call: TRBV7-9
cdr3_aa: ASSPGVGGNNYGYT